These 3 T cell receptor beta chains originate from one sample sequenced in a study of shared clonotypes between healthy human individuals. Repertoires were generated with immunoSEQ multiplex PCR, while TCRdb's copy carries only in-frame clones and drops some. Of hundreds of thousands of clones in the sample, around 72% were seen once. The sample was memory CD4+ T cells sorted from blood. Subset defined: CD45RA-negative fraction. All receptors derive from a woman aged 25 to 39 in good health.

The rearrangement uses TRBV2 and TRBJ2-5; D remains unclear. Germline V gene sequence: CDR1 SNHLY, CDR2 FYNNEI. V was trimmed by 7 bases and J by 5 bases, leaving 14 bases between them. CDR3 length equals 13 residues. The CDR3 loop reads CASTKEGRETQYF. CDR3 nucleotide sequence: TGTGCCAGCACCAAGGAAGGAAGGGAGACCCAGTACTTC.

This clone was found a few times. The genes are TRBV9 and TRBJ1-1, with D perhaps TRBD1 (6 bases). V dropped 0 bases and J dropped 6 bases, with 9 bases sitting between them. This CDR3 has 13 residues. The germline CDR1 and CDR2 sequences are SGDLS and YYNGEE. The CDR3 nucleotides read TGTGCCAGCAGCGTAGACAGGGACGCTGAAGCTTTCTTT. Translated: CASSVDRDAEAFF.

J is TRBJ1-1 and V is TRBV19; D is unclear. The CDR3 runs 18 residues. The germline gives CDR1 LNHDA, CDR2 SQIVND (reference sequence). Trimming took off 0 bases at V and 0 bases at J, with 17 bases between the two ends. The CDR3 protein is CASSIDLYPAQMNTEAFF. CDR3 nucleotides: TGTGCCAGTAGTATAGATCTTTATCCGGCACAAATGAACACTGAAGCTTTCTTT.